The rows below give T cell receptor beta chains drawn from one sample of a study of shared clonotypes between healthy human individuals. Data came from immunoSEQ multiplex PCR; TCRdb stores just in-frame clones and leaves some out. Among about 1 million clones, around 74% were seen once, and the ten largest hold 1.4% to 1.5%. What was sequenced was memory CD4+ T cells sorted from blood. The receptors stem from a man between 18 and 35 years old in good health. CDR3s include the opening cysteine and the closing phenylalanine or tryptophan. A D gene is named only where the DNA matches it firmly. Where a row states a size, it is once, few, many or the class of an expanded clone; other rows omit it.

CDR3aa: CASSLGGGSTYEQYF
CDR3nt: TGCGCCAGCAGCTTGGGAGGAGGCTCTACCTACGAGCAGTACTTC
v_gene: TRBV5-1
d_gene: .
j_gene: TRBJ2-7
abundance: .

CDR3aa: CASSPMGQYTEAFF
CDR3nt: TGTGCCAGCAGCCCCATGGGGCAGTACACTGAAGCTTTCTTT
v_gene: TRBV7-9
d_gene: .
j_gene: TRBJ1-1
abundance: few

CDR3aa: CASSFGTGNTDTQYF
CDR3nt: TGTGCCAGCAGCTTTGGAACAGGGAACACAGATACGCAGTATTTT
v_gene: TRBV5-6
d_gene: .
j_gene: TRBJ2-3
abundance: .

CDR3aa: CASSFRTDTQYF
CDR3nt: TGTGCCAGCAGCTTTCGGACAGATACGCAGTATTTT
v_gene: TRBV7-2
d_gene: .
j_gene: TRBJ2-3
abundance: few

CDR3aa: CASSDGRGRQETQYF
CDR3nt: TGTGCCAGCAGCGACGGCAGGGGGCGGCAAGAGACCCAGTACTTC
v_gene: TRBV5-4
d_gene: TRBD1
j_gene: TRBJ2-5
abundance: .

CDR3aa: CSAGTEETQYF
CDR3nt: TGCAGTGCGGGGACGGAAGAGACCCAGTACTTC
v_gene: TRBV20-1
d_gene: .
j_gene: TRBJ2-5
abundance: .

CDR3aa: CASSRVHNEQFF
CDR3nt: TGTGCCAGCAGCCGAGTTCACAATGAGCAGTTCTTC
v_gene: TRBV7-9
d_gene: .
j_gene: TRBJ2-1
abundance: .

CDR3aa: CASSSSGTGANYGYTF
CDR3nt: TGTGCCAGCTCATCATCCGGGACAGGGGCAAACTATGGCTACACCTTC
v_gene: TRBV18
d_gene: TRBD1
j_gene: TRBJ1-2
abundance: .

CDR3aa: CASQADFNSPLHF
CDR3nt: TGCGCCAGCCAGGCAGATTTTAATTCACCCCTCCACTTT
v_gene: TRBV5-1
d_gene: .
j_gene: TRBJ1-6
abundance: .

CDR3aa: CASRPLTGPNSPLHF
CDR3nt: TGTGCCAGCAGACCTCTGACAGGGCCCAATTCACCCCTCCACTTT
v_gene: TRBV2
d_gene: TRBD1
j_gene: TRBJ1-6
abundance: .

CDR3aa: CAISAGGTGAQPQHF
CDR3nt: TGTGCCATCAGTGCAGGCGGGACAGGGGCTCAGCCCCAGCATTTT
v_gene: TRBV10-3
d_gene: TRBD1
j_gene: TRBJ1-5
abundance: .

CDR3aa: CAWPPGGLNTGELFF
CDR3nt: TGTGCCTGGCCGCCCGGGGGGCTCAACACCGGGGAGCTGTTTTTT
v_gene: TRBV30
d_gene: .
j_gene: TRBJ2-2
abundance: .

CDR3aa: CASSRQSPAGNTIYF
CDR3nt: TGTGCCAGCAGCCGCCAGTCCCCCGCCGGAAACACCATATATTTT
v_gene: TRBV4-2
d_gene: .
j_gene: TRBJ1-3
abundance: .

CDR3aa: CASRGQVTDTQYF
CDR3nt: TGTGCCAGCAGAGGACAGGTGACAGATACGCAGTATTTT
v_gene: TRBV6-5
d_gene: TRBD1
j_gene: TRBJ2-3
abundance: .

CDR3aa: CASSEASRGGRPVDTQYF
CDR3nt: TGTGCCAGCAGTGAAGCGTCCCGGGGCGGGAGACCCGTGGATACGCAGTATTTT
v_gene: TRBV6-1
d_gene: TRBD2
j_gene: TRBJ2-3
abundance: .

CDR3aa: CASSVEPSLGNEQFF
CDR3nt: TGTGCCAGCAGCGTAGAGCCTAGCTTAGGTAATGAGCAGTTCTTC
v_gene: TRBV9
d_gene: .
j_gene: TRBJ2-1
abundance: .

CDR3aa: CASRTDGSYGYTF
CDR3nt: TGTGCCAGCAGAACGGACGGCAGCTATGGCTACACCTTC
v_gene: TRBV28
d_gene: .
j_gene: TRBJ1-2
abundance: few

CDR3aa: CASSWAGGAQVDTQYF
CDR3nt: TGTGCCAGCAGCTGGGCCGGGGGGGCGCAGGTAGATACGCAGTATTTT
v_gene: TRBV5-6
d_gene: TRBD2
j_gene: TRBJ2-3
abundance: .

CDR3aa: CASSERTGRDEQFF
CDR3nt: TGTGCCAGCAGTGAGAGGACAGGGCGGGATGAGCAGTTCTTC
v_gene: TRBV6-1
d_gene: TRBD1
j_gene: TRBJ2-1
abundance: few

CDR3aa: CASSLIGTPSYEQYF
CDR3nt: TGTGCCAGCAGCTTGATCGGGACACCCTCCTACGAGCAGTACTTC
v_gene: TRBV5-8
d_gene: .
j_gene: TRBJ2-7
abundance: .

CDR3aa: CASSQGQGGLRNTIYF
CDR3nt: TGTGCCAGCAGCCAGGGACAGGGTGGATTAAGAAACACCATATATTTT
v_gene: TRBV11-2
d_gene: TRBD1
j_gene: TRBJ1-3
abundance: .

CDR3aa: CASSTSSVHEQYF
CDR3nt: TGTGCCAGCAGTACCTCTAGCGTCCACGAGCAGTACTTC
v_gene: TRBV28
d_gene: .
j_gene: TRBJ2-7
abundance: .

CDR3aa: CSVAVSYGYTF
CDR3nt: TGCAGCGTAGCAGTAAGCTATGGCTACACCTTC
v_gene: TRBV29-1
d_gene: .
j_gene: TRBJ1-2
abundance: few

CDR3aa: CASSLEDGSRNEQFF
CDR3nt: TGCGCCAGCAGCTTGGAAGACGGTAGTAGGAATGAGCAGTTCTTC
v_gene: TRBV5-1
d_gene: .
j_gene: TRBJ2-1
abundance: .

CDR3aa: CASSKTLIGSNQPQHF
CDR3nt: TGTGCCAGTAGTAAGACACTGATAGGTAGCAATCAGCCCCAGCATTTT
v_gene: TRBV19
d_gene: .
j_gene: TRBJ1-5
abundance: .

CDR3aa: CASKKRQGMNTEAFF
CDR3nt: TGCGCCAGCAAGAAAAGACAGGGAATGAACACTGAAGCTTTCTTT
v_gene: TRBV10-1
d_gene: TRBD1
j_gene: TRBJ1-1
abundance: once

CDR3aa: CASSPDTGHGYTF
CDR3nt: TGTGCCAGCTCGCCGGACACGGGACATGGCTACACCTTC
v_gene: TRBV18
d_gene: .
j_gene: TRBJ1-2
abundance: .

CDR3aa: CASSEQGTGELFF
CDR3nt: TGTGCCAGCAGTGAACAAGGGACCGGGGAGCTGTTTTTT
v_gene: TRBV6-4
d_gene: .
j_gene: TRBJ2-2
abundance: .

CDR3aa: CASSPRTSPLLTDTQYF
CDR3nt: TGTGCCAGCAGCCCCCGGACGTCACCTCTTCTCACAGATACGCAGTATTTT
v_gene: TRBV7-2
d_gene: .
j_gene: TRBJ2-3
abundance: .

CDR3aa: CASSEPAGQGAEQYF
CDR3nt: TGTGCCAGCAGTGAGCCGGCGGGACAGGGTGCCGAGCAGTACTTC
v_gene: TRBV25-1
d_gene: TRBD1
j_gene: TRBJ2-7
abundance: .

CDR3aa: CASSPRTSKGMETQYF
CDR3nt: TGTGCCAGCAGCCCGCGGACAAGCAAGGGTATGGAGACCCAGTACTTC
v_gene: TRBV5-5
d_gene: .
j_gene: TRBJ2-5
abundance: .

CDR3aa: CASSSRSLETQYF
CDR3nt: TGTGCCAGCAGCTCCAGGTCCCTGGAGACCCAGTACTTC
v_gene: TRBV7-6
d_gene: .
j_gene: TRBJ2-5
abundance: .

CDR3aa: CASSPGQGGEQYF
CDR3nt: TGTGCCAGCTCACCCGGACAGGGTGGCGAGCAGTACTTC
v_gene: TRBV18
d_gene: TRBD1
j_gene: TRBJ2-7
abundance: .

CDR3aa: CASSFGRSGGAGDTQYF
CDR3nt: TGTGCCAGCAGCTTTGGCCGGAGCGGGGGGGCCGGAGATACGCAGTATTTT
v_gene: TRBV7-6
d_gene: TRBD2
j_gene: TRBJ2-3
abundance: .

CDR3aa: CASSLGQSYEQYF
CDR3nt: TGTGCCAGCAGCTTGGGACAATCCTACGAGCAGTACTTC
v_gene: TRBV5-4
d_gene: .
j_gene: TRBJ2-7
abundance: few

CDR3aa: CASSALRGPKGGYTF
CDR3nt: TGTGCCAGCAGCGCCCTGAGGGGCCCCAAGGGGGGCTACACCTTC
v_gene: TRBV25-1
d_gene: .
j_gene: TRBJ1-2
abundance: .

CDR3aa: CASSPRKGRTEAFF
CDR3nt: TGTGCCAGCAGCCCCAGGAAGGGCCGCACTGAAGCTTTCTTT
v_gene: TRBV7-9
d_gene: .
j_gene: TRBJ1-1
abundance: .

CDR3aa: CASSTNGGLEQYF
CDR3nt: TGTGCCAGTAGTACGAATGGGGGTCTCGAGCAGTACTTC
v_gene: TRBV19
d_gene: .
j_gene: TRBJ2-7
abundance: .

CDR3aa: CASSQDKWNYGYTF
CDR3nt: TGCGCCAGCAGCCAAGATAAGTGGAACTATGGCTACACCTTC
v_gene: TRBV4-3
d_gene: .
j_gene: TRBJ1-2
abundance: once

CDR3aa: CASTRTGTNSPLHF
CDR3nt: TGTGCCAGCACCCGGACAGGGACCAATTCACCCCTCCACTTT
v_gene: TRBV28
d_gene: TRBD1
j_gene: TRBJ1-6
abundance: .

CDR3aa: CASSDRGGSPLHF
CDR3nt: TGTGCCAGTAGCGACAGGGGGGGATCACCCCTCCACTTT
v_gene: TRBV19
d_gene: TRBD1
j_gene: TRBJ1-6
abundance: .

CDR3aa: CASSLMEGADYGQYF
CDR3nt: TGCGCCAGCAGCCTAATGGAGGGGGCAGACTACGGGCAGTACTTC
v_gene: TRBV4-1
d_gene: .
j_gene: TRBJ2-7
abundance: .

CDR3aa: CASSPRQAPEAFF
CDR3nt: TGTGCCAGTAGTCCACGACAGGCGCCTGAAGCTTTCTTT
v_gene: TRBV19
d_gene: .
j_gene: TRBJ1-1
abundance: .

CDR3aa: CASRLDGPDTQYF
CDR3nt: TGCGCCAGCAGACTCGATGGGCCAGATACGCAGTATTTT
v_gene: TRBV5-1
d_gene: .
j_gene: TRBJ2-3
abundance: .

CDR3aa: CASSEGLGVQYF
CDR3nt: TGTGCCAGCAGTGAGGGACTGGGTGTCCAGTACTTC
v_gene: TRBV6-1
d_gene: .
j_gene: TRBJ2-5
abundance: .

CDR3aa: CAAGEKEKGSYEQYF
CDR3nt: TGTGCCGCGGGGGAAAAAGAGAAGGGCTCCTACGAGCAGTACTTC
v_gene: TRBV6-6
d_gene: TRBD2
j_gene: TRBJ2-7
abundance: once

CDR3aa: CASSRHGTPGNYGYTF
CDR3nt: TGTGCCAGTAGTAGACACGGGACGCCGGGTAACTATGGCTACACCTTC
v_gene: TRBV19
d_gene: .
j_gene: TRBJ1-2
abundance: .

CDR3aa: CASSRGANQPQHF
CDR3nt: TGTGCCAGCAGTAGGGGGGCTAATCAGCCCCAGCATTTT
v_gene: TRBV6-5
d_gene: .
j_gene: TRBJ1-5
abundance: .

CDR3aa: CASSRGNTYNEQFF
CDR3nt: TGTGCCAGCAGCAGGGGGAATACCTACAATGAGCAGTTCTTC
v_gene: TRBV5-6
d_gene: .
j_gene: TRBJ2-1
abundance: .

CDR3aa: CASSEGLMNTGELFF
CDR3nt: TGTGCCAGCAGTGAAGGGCTGATGAACACCGGGGAGCTGTTTTTT
v_gene: TRBV6-1
d_gene: .
j_gene: TRBJ2-2
abundance: .

CDR3aa: CASSQDRGRTGRAFF
CDR3nt: TGCGCCAGCAGCCAAGATAGGGGTAGAACTGGGCGGGCTTTCTTT
v_gene: TRBV4-1
d_gene: .
j_gene: TRBJ1-1
abundance: .